Each of the 29 T cell receptor beta chains below was sequenced from the same sample in a study of T cells in Graves' hyperthyroidism and ophthalmopathy. Amplified regions were TCR beta CDR3 sequences from RNA transcripts. The study used the HTBI primer set for a first-round RT-PCR of the TCR CDR3. TCRdb redid the calling of the multiplex PCR reads with MiXCR, one entry per CDR3 protein. The profile shows 500,000 to 800,000 distinct CDR3 sequences, approximately 42% of them singletons. The specimen sequenced was peripheral blood or thyroid tissue (not recorded which). The receptors derive from an adult man with Graves' disease, either hyperthyroidism or ophthalmopathy (not recorded which).

J is TRBJ1-3 and V is TRBV5-1, with 7 bases lining up with TRBD1. The V gene end was trimmed by 4 bases and the J gene end by 8 bases; junction bases not matched to a gene: 15. Looked up from germline, CDR1 is SGHRS and CDR2 is YFSETQ. The CDR3 totals 16 residues. CDR3 residues: CASSPWDSRYEYTIYF. As DNA, the CDR3 is TGCGCCAGCAGCCCCTGGGACAGCAGATACGAATACACCATATATTTT.

Remarks on this clonotype: The CDR3 ends on some other residue instead of the conserved phenylalanine or tryptophan, so this is likely a read error. No DNA is shown, since the ends of the CDR3 on it are uncertain; the CDR3 is the one TCRdb lists. The chain employs TRBV7-8 and TRBJ2-6; the table's D call of TRBD1 was not tested on the DNA. Per germline, CDR1 SGHVS and CDR2 FQNEAQ. The CDR3 is 9 residues long, counting both termini. CDR3 region: CASSPPSGQ.

The CDR3 is CASRKTGTANEKLFF. The DNA for the CDR3 is TGTGCCAGCAGAAAGACCGGGACAGCAAATGAAAAACTGTTTTTT. The rearrangement links TRBV7-2 to TRBJ1-4; 7 nucleotides agree with TRBD1. From germline, CDR1 is SGHTA and CDR2 FQGNSA. The CDR3 is 15 residues long. V dropped 6 bases and J dropped 5; count of bases not matched to a gene: 9.

This clonotype was observed many times. The chain has TRBV24-1 and TRBJ1-5; D call uncertain. The CDR3 has 14 residues. Trimming stripped 3 bases from V and 3 bases from J, with 8 bases between. The germline gives CDR1 KGHDR, CDR2 SFDVKD. The CDR3 reads CATSDREDNQPQHF. The CDR3, as DNA: TGTGCCACCAGTGATCGGGAGGACAATCAGCCCCAGCATTTT.

This chain uses TRBV7-8 with TRBJ1-6; D is perhaps TRBD1 (6 bases). CDR1 and CDR2 (germline): SGHVS, FQNEAQ. The CDR3 is 16 residues long. The ends were cut back, 6 bases at V and 1 base at J, with 13 bases in the middle. The CDR3 sequence is CASSSAQGSYNSPLHF. Here the CDR3 DNA reads TGTGCCAGCAGTTCGGCCCAGGGGTCCTATAATTCACCCCTCCACTTT.

Worth noting for this clonotype: A single base separates this from a much larger clone, so it may be a read error. The chain uses TRBV2 and TRBJ2-7; tentative D call: TRBD2 (6 bases). Deletions cut 6 bases from V and 0 bases from J, with 15 bases between. The CDR3 is 15 residues long. Germline V gene lookup returns CDR1 SNHLY and CDR2 FYNNEI. The CDR3 DNA follows: TGTGCCAGCAGCCGTCGGGACTCCAGCTCCTACGAGCAGTACTTC. This gives the protein CASSRRDSSSYEQYF.

The count of this clonotype is one. The junction and the germline gene differ at one end; a read error may be behind it. This sequence joins TRBV25-1 and TRBJ1-1; 8 bases agree with TRBD1. The CDR3 has 17 amino acids. CDR1 is MGHDK and CDR2 is SYGVNS in the germline V gene. The CDR3 loop is CASSLAFRTGPRTKAFF. The CDR3 nucleotides are TGTGCCAGCAGTTTAGCCTTCCGGACAGGGCCCCGCACTAAAGCTTTCTTT.

This clonotype was observed a few times. The chain employs TRBV11-3 and TRBJ2-2, with D tentatively TRBD1 (5 bases). The germline CDR1 and CDR2 sequences are SGHNT and YENEEA. Trimming removed 4 bases at V and 1 base at J, with 10 bases between. The CDR3 sequence is 15 residues long. The CDR3 DNA reads TGTGCCAGCAGCTCCCGCAGGGAGAACACCGGGGAGCTGTTTTTT. Its protein is CASSSRRENTGELFF.

This chain connects TRBV5-1 to TRBJ2-5, with 9 bases matching TRBD1. The J call is in doubt because the DNA end fits TRBJ1-2 better. Germline V gene sequence: CDR1 SGHRS, CDR2 YFSETQ. The CDR3 consists of 14 residues. CDR3 sequence: CASSTGQGWNGYTF. Here the CDR3 DNA reads TGCGCCAGCAGCACGGGACAGGGATGGAATGGCTACACCTTC.

This clonotype appeared many times. The V and J genes are TRBV10-3 and TRBJ1-1, with D maybe TRBD1 (5 bases). Trimming removed 0 bases from V and 5 bases from J, with 13 bases in between. The V gene's germline CDR1 is ENHRY and CDR2 SYGVKD. This CDR3 contains 15 residues. For the CDR3, the DNA is TGTGCCATCAGTGAGTCAGTGCAGGGTGGTACTGAAGCTTTCTTT. It is translated as CAISESVQGGTEAFF.

The rearrangement joins TRBV11-1 to TRBJ2-7, with 9 bases lining up with TRBD2. The CDR3 runs 18 residues. The junction had 18 bases not matched to a gene; V was cut back by 6 bases and J by 3 bases. The germline V gene encodes CDR1 SGHAT and CDR2 FQDESV (reference sequence). CDR3 region: CASSRISGLAGLNYEQYF. DNA for the CDR3: TGTGCCAGCAGTCGAATCTCAGGGCTAGCGGGATTAAACTACGAGCAGTACTTC.

The rearrangement links TRBV7-9 to TRBJ1-4; possibly TRBD1 for D (5 bases). This CDR3 region has 16 residues. Germline V gene lookup returns CDR1 SEHNR and CDR2 FQNEAQ (reference sequence). The germline V and J ends were trimmed by 5 bases and 0 bases, with 13 bases remaining between them. CDR3 region: CASSRQGGATNEKLFF. The CDR3 region has the DNA TGTGCCAGCAGCCGCCAGGGAGGAGCAACTAATGAAAAACTGTTTTTT.

This rearrangement joins TRBV12-3 or TRBV12-4 to TRBJ2-2; TRBD1 or TRBD2 may be the D gene (5 bases each). Trimming stripped 1 base from V and 7 bases from J, with 10 bases between. This CDR3 is 14 amino acids long. CDR3 amino acids: CASSLVSGSGELFF. CDR3 in DNA: TGTGCCAGCAGTTTAGTATCAGGGAGCGGGGAGCTGTTTTTT.

This chain uses TRBV3-1 with TRBJ2-7; D is undetermined. With 0 bases removed from V and 9 bases from J, the gap between germline ends came to 12 bases. CDR3 size: 13 residues. Germline V gene data show CDR1 as LGHDT and CDR2 as YNNKEL (reference sequence). The CDR3 nucleotides read TGTGCCAGCAGCCAAGAATCACTGTATGGGCAGTACTTC. Its translation is CASSQESLYGQYF.

This clonotype has just a few counts. The chain couples TRBV6-1 to TRBJ1-1, with 8 nucleotides matching TRBD1. CDR1 is MNHNS and CDR2 is SASEGT in the germline V gene. The trim removed 7 bases at V and 5 bases at J, leaving 9 bases unmatched. The CDR3 covers 14 residues. CDR3 sequence (DNA): TGTGCCAGCAACCCCTCGGACAGGGCAACTGAAGCTTTCTTT. Amino acid sequence: CASNPSDRATEAFF.

The chain combines TRBV24-1 with TRBJ2-1; TRBD2 agrees at 11 bases. This CDR3 region has 16 residues. Germline values: CDR1 KGHDR, CDR2 SFDVKD. V lost 2 bases to trimming and J lost 7 bases; unmatched junction nucleotides: 6. The CDR3 nucleotides read TGTGCCACCAGTGATTATATAGCGGGAGGGCTGAATGAGCAGTTCTTC. Amino acids: CATSDYIAGGLNEQFF.

This clonotype has a count of ten or more. This chain links TRBV2 with TRBJ2-7; D ambiguous. The CDR3 contains 12 residues. V lost 4 bases and J 5 bases, leaving 9 bases between the germline ends. CDR1 and CDR2 from the germline V gene are SNHLY and FYNNEI. The CDR3 is CASSVYSNEQYF. CDR3 nucleotide sequence: TGTGCCAGCAGTGTTTATAGTAACGAGCAGTACTTC.

The gene calls are TRBV5-1 and TRBJ1-3; D perhaps matches TRBD1 (5 bases). The germline V gene encodes CDR1 SGHRS and CDR2 YFSETQ. The CDR3 loop spans 16 amino acids. Trimming removed 0 bases at V and 1 base at J, with 11 bases between. CDR3 loop: CASSLEGRASGNTIYF. The CDR3 DNA reads as TGCGCCAGCAGCTTGGAGGGCAGGGCGTCTGGAAACACCATATATTTT.

Of note for this clonotype: A junction end diverges from the germline sequence, so it may reflect a read error. V usage is TRBV7-2 and J usage is TRBJ1-1; D might be TRBD1 (6 bases). Looked up from germline, CDR1 is SGHTA and CDR2 is FQGNSA. The length of the CDR3 is 15 residues. CDR3 protein: CASSQDQGMNTEAFF. CDR3 sequence (DNA): TGCGCCAGCAGCCAAGACCAGGGGATGAACACTGAAGCTTTCTTT.

This clonotype was counted between two and nine times. This rearrangement joins TRBV25-1 to TRBJ2-3; D unclear. The CDR3 has 12 amino acids. Trimming removed 0 bases from V and 4 bases from J, with 2 bases in between. Germline V gene lookup returns CDR1 MGHDK and CDR2 SYGVNS. This CDR3 is CASSEYADTQYF. DNA for the CDR3: TGTGCCAGCAGTGAATATGCAGATACGCAGTATTTT.

This CDR3 is CASSPTGTSEKLFF. The CDR3 region has the DNA TGTGCCAGCAGTCCAACGGGGACATCGGAAAAACTGTTTTTT. The V and J genes are TRBV7-2 and TRBJ1-4; a weak D match, TRBD1 (6 bases). This CDR3 comprises 14 residues. Between the trimmed V and J ends, which lost 6 bases and 8 bases, there was a span of 16 bases. Germline V lookup: CDR1 SGHTA, CDR2 FQGNSA.

V usage is TRBV5-1 and J usage is TRBJ1-4, with TRBD1 as a possible D gene (5 bases). Germline V gene lookup returns CDR1 SGHRS and CDR2 YFSETQ. Trimming removed 2 bases from V and 0 bases from J, with 8 bases in between. The CDR3 spans 15 residues. The DNA of the CDR3 is TGCGCCAGCAGCTTCGGCAGGGCAACTAATGAAAAACTGTTTTTT. It is translated as CASSFGRATNEKLFF.

The chain recombines TRBV25-1 with TRBJ1-2; the match to TRBD1 covers 10 bases. This CDR3 is built from 13 residues. CDR1 MGHDK and CDR2 SYGVNS come from the germline V gene. The CDR3 nucleotides are TGTGCTAATGGATCGGGACAGGGGTTTGGCTACACCTTC. Translating gives CANGSGQGFGYTF.

V gene TRBV29-1 combines with J gene TRBJ2-7; D perhaps matches TRBD2 (6 bases). The CDR3 is made up of 14 amino acids. The germline V gene encodes CDR1 SQVTM and CDR2 ANQGSEA. Trimming shortened V by 0 bases and J by 0 bases, and 9 bases separated the two germline ends. The CDR3 sequence: CSVEDAGFSYEQYF. CDR3 DNA sequence: TGCAGCGTTGAAGATGCGGGGTTCTCCTACGAGCAGTACTTC.

V usage is TRBV7-8 and J usage is TRBJ2-7; D is perhaps TRBD1 (5 bases). The germline gives CDR1 SGHVS, CDR2 FQNEAQ. The CDR3 spans 16 residues. The ends were cut back, 8 bases at V and 2 bases at J, with 22 bases in the middle. The CDR3 protein is CASSPPGRAGAYEQYF. For the CDR3, the DNA is TGTGCCAGCTCACCGCCAGGCAGGGCTGGGGCCTACGAGCAGTACTTC.

The chain employs TRBV7-9 and TRBJ2-7, with D possibly matching TRBD1 (5 bases). Trimming took off 2 bases at V and 3 bases at J, with 14 bases between the two ends. Germline lookup yields CDR1 SEHNR and CDR2 FQNEAQ (reference sequence). CDR3 size: 15 residues. CDR3 region: CASSLPSGPYYEQYF. The CDR3 bases are TGTGCCAGCAGCTTACCTTCAGGGCCCTACTACGAGCAGTACTTC.

The chain recombines TRBV5-5 with TRBJ1-4; the match to TRBD1 covers 7 bases. Germline CDR1 reads SGHKS; CDR2 reads YYEKEE (reference sequence). Unmatched junction bases numbered 8, after V lost 4 bases and J lost 8 bases. CDR3 size: 14 residues. The CDR3 coding sequence is TGTGCCAGCAGCGAGACAGGGCGGTACGAAAAACTGTTTTTT. Translation gives CASSETGRYEKLFF.

CDR3 nucleotides: TGTGCCAGCAGTGAAGGTGGGGGGGGCCAGTACTTC. It yields the protein CASSEGGGGQYF. V and J are TRBV6-1 and TRBJ2-5, with TRBD2 identical over 7 bases. The CDR3 is made up of 12 amino acids. CDR1 is MNHNS, CDR2 SASEGT, per germline. J lost 10 bases, V lost 1 base, and 3 bases had no gene match.

V and J are TRBV9 and TRBJ2-3; 10 nucleotides line up with TRBD2. The germline V gene encodes CDR1 SGDLS and CDR2 YYNGEE. V lost 3 bases and J lost 0; bases outside the gene matches: 4. The CDR3 is made up of 16 amino acids. CDR3 loop: CASSDRTSGSTDTQYF. In DNA form, the CDR3 reads TGTGCCAGCAGCGATCGGACTAGCGGTAGCACAGATACGCAGTATTTT.